One and the same sample provided the 9 T cell receptor beta chains below, sequenced in a study of cytomegalovirus exposure and HLA in healthy donors. Primers included in the PCR were 60 Vbeta and 13 Jbeta primers. Using immunoSEQ multiplex PCR, the repertoire was profiled, and TCRdb retains in-frame clones only, with some absent. Of around 230,000 clones listed, 75% to 80% are singletons. What was sequenced was PBMCs. These receptors originate from a male donor in good health and CMV-seronegative.

V gene TRBV6-5 combines with J gene TRBJ2-7, with D possibly being TRBD2 (6 bases). The germline V gene has CDR1 MNHEY and CDR2 SVGAGI. V lost 2 bases and J 0 bases, leaving 14 bases between the germline ends. The CDR3 contains 16 residues. CDR3 coding DNA: TGTGCCAGCAGTTACAATCCCCGCGGGATCTCCTACGAGCAGTACTTC. Protein product: CASSYNPRGISYEQYF.

This chain connects TRBV27 to TRBJ2-2; 12 bases are a match to TRBD2. The CDR3 consists of 15 residues. V lost 2 bases, J lost 6 bases, and 1 base stayed unmatched. CDR1 and CDR2 from the germline V gene are MNHEY and SMNVEV (reference sequence). CDR3 loop: CASSLRLAGAGELFF. The DNA for the CDR3 is TGTGCCAGCAGTTTAAGACTAGCGGGAGCCGGGGAGCTGTTTTTT.

This clone was detected once. CDR3 sequence (DNA): TGTGCCAGCAGTTTCAACAGGGATACCACTAACTATGGCTACACCTTC. Its translation is CASSFNRDTTNYGYTF. The rearrangement links TRBV27 to TRBJ1-2; tentative D call: TRBD1 (6 bases). Germline CDR1 and CDR2: MNHEY and SMNVEV (reference sequence). The CDR3 is 16 amino acids. Deletions cut 3 bases from V and 0 bases from J, with 14 bases between.

The chain links TRBV27 to TRBJ2-7, with 7 positions matching TRBD1. The CDR3 sequence is 13 residues long. Trimming cost V 6 bases and J 5 bases; bases outside gene matches: 7. Germline CDR1 MNHEY, CDR2 SMNVEV (reference sequence). The CDR3 loop reads CASSPDRAHEQYF. The CDR3, as DNA: TGTGCCAGCAGCCCTGACAGGGCCCACGAGCAGTACTTC.

The chain combines TRBV28 with TRBJ2-1, with D hard to call. V lost 7 bases and J lost 8, with 18 bases in between. Germline CDR1 is MDHEN and CDR2 is SYDVKM. This CDR3 is 14 amino acids long. The CDR3 coding sequence is TGTGCCAGCACCCTAAGTCATTCGGTCTATGAGCAGTTCTTC. Its translation: CASTLSHSVYEQFF.

The chain is built from TRBV28 and TRBJ2-2; D is unclear. The V end was cut by 4 bases, the J end by 5 bases, with 11 bases between. Germline V gene lookup returns CDR1 MDHEN and CDR2 SYDVKM. This CDR3 is built from 14 residues. The CDR3 spells CASSSTFRTGELFF. CDR3 DNA sequence: TGTGCCAGCAGTTCTACTTTTCGGACCGGGGAGCTGTTTTTT.

This clone was found a few times. The V call is TRBV5-4, the J call TRBJ2-7; TRBD1 matches 8 bases. CDR3 length: 14 amino acids. Germline V CDR1 and CDR2: SGHNT, YYREEE (reference sequence). Germline trimming cut 0 bases from V and 6 bases from J; bases unmatched to any gene: 5. The CDR3 protein is CASSLGGQGSEQYF. CDR3 sequence (DNA): TGTGCCAGCAGCTTGGGTGGACAGGGTTCCGAGCAGTACTTC.

CDR3 in DNA: TGTGCCAGCAGCTTTGTGAATGGACAGGAGTACTACGAGCAGTACTTC. Amino acids: CASSFVNGQEYYEQYF. This chain uses TRBV7-6 with TRBJ2-7, with 7 bases lining up with TRBD1. J lost 3 bases, V lost 3 bases, and 11 bases had no gene match. Germline V gene lookup returns CDR1 SGHVS and CDR2 FNYEAQ. This CDR3 is 16 amino acids long.

V is TRBV30 and J is TRBJ1-4; TRBD1 is a possible D gene (5 bases). The CDR3 has 15 amino acids. Deletions cut 1 base from V and 2 bases from J, with 11 bases between. Germline V gene sequence: CDR1 GTSNPN, CDR2 SVGIG (reference sequence). CDR3 loop: CAWSGGRDTNEKLFF. DNA of the CDR3: TGTGCCTGGAGTGGAGGGCGGGACACTAATGAAAAACTGTTTTTT.